The 14 T cell receptor beta chains listed next were all sequenced from one sample in a study of T-cell memory formation after mild COVID-19. A single record per CDR3 protein comes from TCRdb applying MiXCR to the 5' RACE reads. The sample holds approximately 30,000 distinct CDR3 sequences, 15% to 20% seen once. The sample was PBMCs or a T cell subset sorted from them (not recorded which). Every receptor here comes from an adult who had mild COVID-19 (a few samples of this study predate the infection). Cell type and time point are not known.

This clonotype appeared many times. V and J are TRBV30 and TRBJ1-2; the match to TRBD1 covers 7 bases. CDR3 length equals 14 residues. Germline V CDR1 and CDR2: GTSNPN, SVGIG (reference sequence). The V gene end was trimmed by 1 base and the J gene end by 6 bases; junction bases not matched to a gene: 8. The CDR3 reads CAWSEGQNRDGYTF. The CDR3 region has the DNA TGTGCCTGGAGTGAGGGACAGAATCGTGATGGCTACACCTTC.

The chain uses TRBV4-1 and TRBJ1-5; D not certain. Germline V gene sequence: CDR1 MGHRA, CDR2 YSYEKL. The CDR3 totals 15 residues. V lost 4 bases, J lost 6 bases, and 16 bases lay in between. DNA for the CDR3: TGCGCCAGCAGCCTCGTGGCCAGCACGGGTCAGCCCCAGCATTTT. Its translation: CASSLVASTGQPQHF.

In its sample, this clonotype was seen many times. This rearrangement joins TRBV4-1 to TRBJ2-7, with 12 positions matching TRBD2. Germline assignment: CDR1 MGHRA and CDR2 YSYEKL. Trimming cost V 1 base and J 2 bases; bases outside gene matches: 12. This CDR3 has 19 amino acids. CDR3 amino acids: CASSQVELAGGKPPYEQYF. The DNA for the CDR3 is TGCGCCAGCAGCCAAGTTGAACTAGCGGGGGGCAAGCCTCCCTACGAGCAGTACTTC.

Sample share makes this clonotype medium-sized. The CDR3 bases are TGTGCCAGCGTCGCTGGCGGGAGCCAAAATGAGCAGTTCTTC. Amino acids: CASVAGGSQNEQFF. The rearrangement uses TRBV7-2 and TRBJ2-1, with 7 bases fitting TRBD2. Germline V lookup: CDR1 SGHTA, CDR2 FQGNSA. V lost 8 bases and J lost 7; bases outside the gene matches: 11. The CDR3 totals 14 residues.

This clonotype was observed a handful of times. The chain couples TRBV6-1 to TRBJ1-5, with 7 bases fitting TRBD1. With 7 bases clipped from V and 3 bases from J, the junction kept 3 bases outside the gene matches. Germline CDR1 and CDR2: MNHNS and SASEGT. CDR3 length: 13 amino acids. CDR3 region: CASKGQLNQPQHF. Written as DNA, the CDR3 is TGTGCCAGCAAGGGACAGCTCAATCAGCCCCAGCATTTT.

The J gene is TRBJ1-1, the V gene TRBV6-2 or TRBV6-3; TRBD1 is a possible D gene (5 bases). This CDR3 has 15 residues. Germline loops: CDR1 MNHEY, CDR2 SVGEGT. V gave up 8 bases and J gave up 0 bases, with 16 bases separating them. The CDR3 DNA sequence: TGTGCCAGCGCCCGGACAAAACAGGTGAACACTGAAGCTTTCTTT. It translates to CASARTKQVNTEAFF.

This clonotype was seen at least ten times. This sequence joins TRBV5-1 and TRBJ2-3, with 12 bases identical to TRBD2. From germline, CDR1 is SGHRS and CDR2 YFSETQ. CDR3 length: 17 residues. V lost 3 bases to trimming and J lost 0 bases; unmatched junction nucleotides: 5. Here the CDR3 DNA reads TGCGCCAGCAGCTCTGGGACTAGCGGGCCTAGCACAGATACGCAGTATTTT. Its protein is CASSSGTSGPSTDTQYF.

CDR3 residues: CSAQRGETQYF. CDR3 nucleotide sequence: TGCAGTGCCCAGAGGGGGGAGACCCAGTACTTC. The V call is TRBV20-1, the J call TRBJ2-5; the D gene is possibly TRBD1 (6 bases). CDR1 and CDR2 (germline): DFQATT, SNEGSKA (reference sequence). Trimming removed 6 bases at V and 5 bases at J, with 10 bases between. The CDR3 sequence is 11 residues long.

This clonotype was found many times. Written as DNA, the CDR3 is TGTGCCTGGAGTAGGACTAATGAAAAACTGTTTTTT. Its translation: CAWSRTNEKLFF. The chain combines TRBV30 with TRBJ1-4; D remains unclear. V lost 2 bases, J lost 2 bases, and 3 bases lay in between. This CDR3 is built from 12 residues. Germline CDR1 GTSNPN, CDR2 SVGIG (reference sequence).

This clonotype was observed a few times. The rearrangement uses TRBV10-2 and TRBJ2-1, with TRBD2 matching 8 bases. Per germline, CDR1 WSHSY and CDR2 SAAADI. V trimming: 2 bases; J trimming: 3 bases; junction bases outside the gene matches: 9. The CDR3 consists of 17 residues. Written as DNA, the CDR3 is TGCGCCAGCAGTGAGGGGTCCGGGGGGGCGCTCTACAATGAGCAGTTCTTC. Translating it yields CASSEGSGGALYNEQFF.

This clonotype showed up many times. The V and J genes are TRBV9 and TRBJ2-5, with D uncertain. Trimming removed 4 bases from V and 5 bases from J, with 15 bases in between. The length of the CDR3 is 14 residues. Germline-derived CDR1 and CDR2 are SGDLS and YYNGEE. The CDR3 loop reads CASSLRPSEETQYF. As DNA, the CDR3 is TGTGCCAGCAGCCTCAGACCCTCAGAGGAGACCCAGTACTTC.

This clonotype was found many times. The chain is built from TRBV5-5 and TRBJ2-3; D might be TRBD1 (6 bases). The CDR3 has 14 amino acids. Germline assignment: CDR1 SGHKS and CDR2 YYEKEE (reference sequence). Trimming removed 0 bases from V and 3 bases from J, with 8 bases in between. The CDR3 region is CASSLGGLTDTQYF. CDR3 bases: TGTGCCAGCAGCTTGGGGGGGCTTACAGATACGCAGTATTTT.

This clonotype was counted between two and nine times. The chain joins TRBV20-1 to TRBJ2-1, with 10 bases aligning to TRBD2. After removal of 6 bases from V and 8 bases from J, the junction contained 10 bases not matched to a gene. Germline assignment: CDR1 DFQATT and CDR2 SNEGSKA (reference sequence). CDR3 length equals 14 residues. This chain's CDR3 is CSAGPSGGAHEQFF. The DNA for the CDR3 is TGCAGTGCGGGGCCGAGCGGGGGGGCCCATGAGCAGTTCTTC.

This clonotype was seen ten or more times. The chain employs TRBV7-6 and TRBJ1-4; D remains unclear. The CDR3 runs to 16 residues. Germline V gene data show CDR1 as SGHVS and CDR2 as FNYEAQ. The V and J ends lost 1 base and 5 bases respectively, with 14 bases between them. The CDR3 region has the DNA TGTGCCAGCAGCTTAGTATCGGGCCAGGCAAATGAAAAACTGTTTTTT. Its protein product is CASSLVSGQANEKLFF.